This T cell receptor (beta chain) is from a study of vaccination effects on CD4 cells after COVID-19. TCRdb's copy holds only in-frame clones and misses some; the assay was immunoSEQ multiplex PCR. The table lists 20,000 to 30,000 clones, about 76% of them singletons. Before any sequencing was done, the ViraFEST assay used viral peptide pools to expand antigen-specific CD4+ T cells. Culturing for roughly 9 days preceded CD4+ T cell isolation. PCR-confirmed SARS-CoV-2 infection occurred in the person between March and December 2020. This clone has just one count. Its target is not known. The V end was cut by 4 bases, the J end by 0 bases, with 14 bases between. The CDR3 is 15 residues long. Germline V gives CDR1 SQVTM, CDR2 ANQGSEA.

This chain uses TRBV29-1 with TRBJ2-3; D is possibly TRBD2 (5 bases). The sequence came from a human donor who had a prior SARS-CoV-2 infection. The sequenced sample was CD4+ T cells from PBMCs cultured with HCoV-NL63 spike peptides, obtained before COVID-19 vaccination. The CDR3 region is CSVVVAGPSTDTQYF. Written as DNA, the CDR3 is TGCAGCGTTGTGGTGGCGGGCCCTAGCACAGATACGCAGTATTTT.